A single sample is the source of the 28 T cell receptor beta chains below, sequenced in a study of cytomegalovirus exposure and HLA in healthy donors. The PCR contained 60 Vbeta and 13 Jbeta primers. TCRdb keeps only in-frame clones here, not all; method: immunoSEQ multiplex PCR. The sample includes around 140,000 clones, approximately 79% of them seen just once. Sequencing input: PBMCs. Receptor source: a male donor in good health and CMV-seronegative.

The chain couples TRBV30 to TRBJ2-5; D is unclear. Germline values: CDR1 GTSNPN, CDR2 SVGIG (reference sequence). The V gene lost 5 bases and the J gene lost 13 bases, with 14 bases spanning the gap. The CDR3 contains 10 residues. The CDR3 region has the DNA TGTGCCTGGGGCGGTAGGCTTCGGTACTTC. Its translation: CAWGGRLRYF.

The table lists this clone with a few counts. The CDR3 spells CASSTNQGSGSPLHF. CDR3 sequence (DNA): TGTGCCAGTAGTACAAACCAGGGTTCGGGCTCACCCCTCCACTTT. This chain joins TRBV19 and TRBJ1-6; D may be TRBD1 (5 bases). V was trimmed by 4 bases and J by 10 bases, leaving 17 bases between them. Looked up from germline, CDR1 is LNHDA and CDR2 is SQIVND (reference sequence). The CDR3 extends over 15 amino acids.

V gene TRBV5-8 combines with J gene TRBJ1-2; unclear D gene. The CDR3 totals 12 residues. CDR1 SGHTS and CDR2 YDEGEE come from the germline V gene. V gave up 4 bases and J gave up 3 bases, with 7 bases separating them. The CDR3 loop reads CASSALHYGYTF. CDR3 DNA: TGTGCCAGCAGCGCCCTACACTATGGCTACACCTTC. Full variable domain (missing parts from reference TRBV5-8 and TRBJ1-2): EAGVTQSPTHLIKTRGQQATLRCSPISGHTSVYWYQQALGLGLQFLLWYDEGEERNRGNFPPRFSGRQFPNYSSELNVNALELEDSALYLCASSALHYGYTFGSGTRLTVV.

The rearrangement joins TRBV7-2 to TRBJ1-2; 10 bases are a match to TRBD1. With 1 base clipped from V and 4 bases from J, the junction kept 9 bases outside the gene matches. Germline CDR1 SGHTA, CDR2 FQGNSA. CDR3 length: 17 residues. This CDR3 reads CASSLVGTGAMGYGYTF. The CDR3 DNA reads TGTGCCAGCAGCTTAGTAGGGACAGGGGCGATGGGCTATGGCTACACCTTC.

The rearrangement links TRBV27 to TRBJ1-3; 9 nucleotides match TRBD1. The CDR3 has 16 amino acids. After removal of 5 bases from V and 4 bases from J, the junction contained 9 bases not matched to a gene. From germline, CDR1 is MNHEY and CDR2 SMNVEV (reference sequence). The CDR3 loop is CASSPHPDRGGNTIYF. CDR3 bases: TGTGCCAGCAGTCCACACCCCGACAGGGGGGGAAACACCATATATTTT.

This clone was observed a handful of times. The genes are TRBV7-3 and TRBJ2-2; 7 bases are shared with TRBD1. Unmatched junction bases numbered 4, after V lost 5 bases and J lost 1 base. The CDR3 runs to 15 residues. CDR1 SGHTA and CDR2 FQGTGA come from the germline V gene. CDR3 sequence (DNA): TGTGCCAGCAGCCTCCAGGGGGAGAACACCGGGGAGCTGTTTTTT. This gives the protein CASSLQGENTGELFF.

This chain joins TRBV11-2 and TRBJ2-7, with D maybe TRBD2 (6 bases). Deletions cut 1 base from V and 3 bases from J, with 16 bases between. Germline CDR1 and CDR2: SGHAT and FQNNGV. This CDR3 region has 16 residues. The DNA for the CDR3 is TGTGCCAGCAGCTTAGGGGGCGGGACGGTTTTCTACGAGCAGTACTTC. Residues: CASSLGGGTVFYEQYF.

The CDR3 DNA is TGTGCCAGCAGCTTAAGCGCTAGCGGGGGGGGGTACGAGCAGTACTTC. The encoded protein is CASSLSASGGGYEQYF. J is TRBJ2-7 and V is TRBV7-2; TRBD2 agrees at 12 bases. The CDR3 totals 16 residues. Germline CDR1 is SGHTA and CDR2 is FQGNSA. V lost 2 bases, J lost 4 bases, and 6 bases stayed unmatched.

This clone was detected only once. The V and J genes are TRBV7-2 and TRBJ2-3; 16 nucleotides agree with TRBD2. The V gene end was trimmed by 5 bases and the J gene end by 3 bases; junction bases not matched to a gene: 5. CDR3 length equals 17 residues. The germline gives CDR1 SGHTA, CDR2 FQGNSA. The CDR3 DNA reads as TGTGCCAGCAGCCGCGGGGGACTAGCGGGGGGGACAGATACGCAGTATTTT. Its protein is CASSRGGLAGGTDTQYF.

The chain combines TRBV30 with TRBJ1-6; TRBD1 agrees at 8 bases. V lost 8 bases, J lost 9 bases, and 3 bases stayed unmatched. The germline V gene has CDR1 GTSNPN and CDR2 SVGIG (reference sequence). The CDR3 runs to 11 residues. The CDR3 sequence: CAATGGSPLHF. For the CDR3, the DNA is TGTGCCGCTACAGGGGGTTCACCCCTCCACTTT.

The chain combines TRBV10-1 with TRBJ1-6, with 11 nucleotides matching TRBD1. J gave up 2 bases and V 8 bases, and 17 bases lay outside the gene matches. Looked up from germline, CDR1 is WNHNN and CDR2 is SYGVQD (reference sequence). This CDR3 comprises 20 residues. The CDR3: CASAYNKDRGRVTYNSPLHF. The CDR3 nucleotides are TGCGCCAGCGCTTATAATAAGGACAGGGGGCGAGTCACCTATAATTCACCCCTCCACTTT.

The chain is built from TRBV5-3 and TRBJ1-1; 7 bases agree with TRBD1. TRBV5-3 is flagged as an ORF with uncertain function. CDR3 length equals 17 residues. Germline trimming cut 0 bases from V and 4 bases from J; bases unmatched to any gene: 12. The CDR3 region is CARSLGLQGRKGTEAFF. Written as DNA, the CDR3 is TGTGCCAGAAGCTTGGGTCTACAGGGGAGGAAGGGCACTGAAGCTTTCTTT.

The chain employs TRBV19 and TRBJ1-5; 8 bases fit TRBD1. The CDR3 loop spans 14 amino acids. From germline, CDR1 is LNHDA and CDR2 SQIVND (reference sequence). J lost 7 bases, V lost 4 bases, and 6 bases had no gene match. The CDR3 reads CASSSPGQVQPQHF. CDR3 DNA sequence: TGTGCCAGTAGTAGTCCGGGACAGGTACAGCCCCAGCATTTT. The full variable domain, its missing parts supplied by reference TRBV19 and TRBJ1-5, is DGGITQSPKYLFRKEGQNVTLSCEQNLNHDAMYWYRQDPGQGLRLIYYSQIVNDFQKGDIAEGYSVSREKKESFPLTVTSAQKNPTAFYLCASSSPGQVQPQHFGDGTRLSIL.

This chain connects TRBV5-1 to TRBJ2-5; 7 bases line up with TRBD1. CDR1 and CDR2 (germline): SGHRS, YFSETQ. V dropped 4 bases and J dropped 1; count of bases not matched to a gene: 4. The CDR3 contains 14 residues. The CDR3 reads CASSPRDSQETQYF. The CDR3 DNA follows: TGCGCCAGCAGCCCGAGGGACAGCCAAGAGACCCAGTACTTC.

The chain recombines TRBV7-9 with TRBJ2-7; 7 bases fit TRBD2. Unmatched junction bases numbered 3, after V lost 6 bases and J lost 1 base. CDR3 size: 13 residues. CDR1 is SEHNR and CDR2 is FQNEAQ in the germline V gene (reference sequence). CDR3 DNA sequence: TGTGCCAGCAGTGGGGGGGAATCCTACGAGCAGTACTTC. As protein: CASSGGESYEQYF. The variable domain in full, completed from reference TRBV7-9 and TRBJ2-7, reads DTGVSQNPRHKITKRGQNVTFRCDPISEHNRLYWYRQTLGQGPEFLTYFQNEAQLEKSRLLSDRFSAERPKGSFSTLEIQRTEQGDSAMYLCASSGGESYEQYFGPGTRLTVT.

The chain carries TRBV7-2 and TRBJ2-7, with D possibly being TRBD1 (5 bases). V lost 5 bases and J 2 bases, leaving 13 bases between the germline ends. The CDR3 loop spans 14 amino acids. CDR1 and CDR2 (germline): SGHTA, FQGNSA. The chain's CDR3 is CASSGQGLTYEQYF. The CDR3 DNA reads TGTGCCAGCAGCGGGCAGGGTTTAACCTACGAGCAGTACTTC. Full variable domain (outside the CDR3, taken from reference TRBV7-2 and TRBJ2-7): GAGVSQSPSNKVTEKGKDVELRCDPISGHTALYWYRQSLGQGLEFLIYFQGNSAPDKSGLPSDRFSAERTGGSVSTLTIQRTQQEDSAVYLCASSGQGLTYEQYFGPGTRLTVT.

For the CDR3, the DNA is TGTGCCAGCAGCTTAGGCCTAGGCGAGTTCTTC. It codes for CASSLGLGEFF. The chain is built from TRBV13 and TRBJ2-1; D ambiguous. CDR1 and CDR2 from the germline V gene are PRHDT and FYEKMQ (reference sequence). CDR3 length equals 11 residues. V shed 0 bases and J shed 14 bases, with 8 bases lying between them.

CDR3: CASSQGRGGENIQYF. In nucleotides, the CDR3 is TGCGCCAGCAGCCAAGGTCGGGGCGGGGAAAACATTCAGTACTTC. The chain uses TRBV4-3 and TRBJ2-4; D perhaps matches TRBD2 (6 bases). The germline CDR1 and CDR2 sequences are LGHNA and YSLEER. V was cut by 1 base and J by 5 bases, with 12 bases left in between. The CDR3 has 15 residues.

V gene TRBV27 combines with J gene TRBJ2-3; a possible D gene is TRBD2 (7 bases). The CDR3 loop spans 17 amino acids. Germline CDR1 is MNHEY and CDR2 is SMNVEV (reference sequence). Trimming removed 6 bases from V and 5 bases from J, with 24 bases in between. CDR3 loop: CASSPLSNRGAGDTQYF. The CDR3 DNA reads TGTGCCAGCAGCCCTCTCAGTAATCGGGGGGCGGGAGATACGCAGTATTTT.

The rearrangement joins TRBV4-3 to TRBJ1-4; D is unclear. The CDR3 loop spans 15 amino acids. In germline, CDR1 is LGHNA, CDR2 YSLEER. V lost 0 bases to trimming and J lost 3 bases, with 8 bases between them. DNA of the CDR3: TGCGCCAGCAGCCAAGATACGGGATCTAATGAAAAACTGTTTTTT. Its protein is CASSQDTGSNEKLFF.

The gene calls are TRBV6-5 and TRBJ1-5; D is perhaps TRBD1 (6 bases). The V and J ends lost 6 bases and 2 bases respectively, with 14 bases between them. Germline CDR1 MNHEY, CDR2 SVGAGI. This CDR3 comprises 15 residues. CDR3 DNA: TGTGCCAGCAGCTCGACAGGAGGAGGCAATCAGCCCCAGCATTTT. Protein sequence: CASSSTGGGNQPQHF.

The chain employs TRBV30 and TRBJ2-7, with D unclear. Trimming pared 0 bases from V and 0 bases from J, leaving 6 bases between. Germline CDR1 reads GTSNPN; CDR2 reads SVGIG (reference sequence). The CDR3 length is 13 residues. The CDR3 sequence is CAWSVASSYEQYF. The CDR3 DNA follows: TGTGCCTGGAGTGTAGCATCCTCCTACGAGCAGTACTTC.

The chain is built from TRBV2 and TRBJ2-3; D gene ambiguous. Germline values: CDR1 SNHLY, CDR2 FYNNEI. This CDR3 has 12 residues. With 4 bases removed from V and 4 bases from J, the gap between germline ends came to 6 bases. CDR3 sequence reads: CASSGLSDTQYF. Written as DNA, the CDR3 is TGTGCCAGCAGTGGTCTGTCAGATACGCAGTATTTT.

V gene TRBV19 combines with J gene TRBJ2-7; TRBD2 matches 9 bases. Germline V gene sequence: CDR1 LNHDA, CDR2 SQIVND (reference sequence). The CDR3 runs 21 residues. Losses at the gene ends were 4 bases for V and 2 bases for J; bases not matched to a gene: 24. CDR3 amino acids: CASSTRIPGPSGGPATYEQYF. The CDR3 bases are TGTGCCAGTAGTACCCGCATCCCGGGGCCAAGCGGGGGGCCCGCGACCTACGAGCAGTACTTC.

The chain joins TRBV15 to TRBJ2-7; 8 nucleotides match TRBD1. The CDR3 runs to 15 residues. CDR1 is LNHNV, CDR2 YYDKDF, per germline (reference sequence). V lost 4 bases, J lost 6 bases, and 11 bases stayed unmatched. CDR3 DNA: TGTGCCACCAGCACCCGGACAGGGCCCCTCGGCGAGCAGTACTTC. Residues: CATSTRTGPLGEQYF.

This clone occurred a few times. The rearrangement joins TRBV10-3 to TRBJ2-7, with TRBD1 matching 7 bases. V was pared by 6 bases and J by 0 bases, with 5 bases of the junction left unmatched. This CDR3 region has 14 residues. CDR1 ENHRY and CDR2 SYGVKD come from the germline V gene. CDR3 region: CAIRETGNSYEQYF. The CDR3 bases are TGTGCCATCAGAGAGACAGGGAACTCCTACGAGCAGTACTTC.

The table lists this clone with a count of one. The CDR3 region has the DNA TGCGCCAGCAGCCAAGTCAGGGGGCAGGGCCTTACCTACGAGCAGTACTTC. Translated, it gives CASSQVRGQGLTYEQYF. This chain connects TRBV4-3 to TRBJ2-7; TRBD1 agrees at 8 bases. The CDR3 is 17 amino acids. V dropped 1 base and J dropped 2; count of bases not matched to a gene: 10. The germline CDR1 and CDR2 sequences are LGHNA and YSLEER.

This clone was counted once. The chain recombines TRBV7-2 with TRBJ1-6, with D hard to call. The V end was cut by 1 base, the J end by 8 bases, with 12 bases between. Germline V gene data show CDR1 as SGHTA and CDR2 as FQGNSA. CDR3 size: 15 residues. This CDR3 reads CASSLEAGDYSPLHF. The CDR3 DNA reads TGTGCCAGCAGCTTAGAAGCGGGTGACTATTCACCCCTCCACTTT.